A selection of T cell receptor beta chains follows, all from one sample in a study of cytomegalovirus exposure and HLA in healthy donors. Using immunoSEQ multiplex PCR, the repertoire was profiled, and TCRdb retains in-frame clones only, with some absent. The sample has about 110,000 clones, roughly 71% seen once; the top ten hold less than 3%. The sample taken for sequencing was PBMCs. These receptors were collected from a male donor in good health and CMV-seropositive. The CDR3 runs from the conserved cysteine through the conserved F or W. A D gene is named only where the DNA matches it firmly. Some rows mark clone size as missing; the rest say once, few, many or name a class of expanded clone.

V	length	D	size	J	CDR3	DNA
TRBV9	16	TRBD2	-	TRBJ2-7	CASTPGEGPSSYEQYF	TGTGCCAGCACCCCCGGGGAGGGTCCTTCCTCCTACGAGCAGTACTTC
TRBV4-2	15	-	-	TRBJ2-7	CASSQEGTGAYEQYF	TGTGCCAGCAGCCAAGAGGGTACGGGGGCCTACGAGCAGTACTTC
TRBV9	15	-	once	TRBJ1-2	CASSDPTGRGTGYTF	TGTGCCAGCAGCGACCCCACAGGGAGGGGGACTGGCTACACCTTC
TRBV28	15	-	once	TRBJ1-1	CASSLAAVGNTEAFF	TGTGCCAGCAGTTTGGCGGCGGTGGGGAACACTGAAGCTTTCTTT
TRBV6-5	14	-	-	TRBJ2-7	CASRRGREAHEQYF	TGTGCCAGCCGCCGAGGCAGGGAGGCCCACGAGCAGTACTTC
TRBV29-1	13	-	-	TRBJ1-4	CSVSGTPNEKLFF	TGCAGCGTCTCCGGGACACCGAATGAAAAACTGTTTTTT
TRBV7-2	16	-	-	TRBJ1-5	CASSLVARTVNQPQHF	TGTGCCAGCAGCTTAGTCGCCCGGACTGTCAATCAGCCCCAGCATTTT
TRBV28	14	TRBD1	-	TRBJ1-2	CASANPGGLDGYTF	TGTGCCAGTGCCAATCCAGGGGGGCTGGATGGCTACACCTTC
TRBV5-5	16	-	-	TRBJ1-5	CASSPGHPSGNQPQHF	TGTGCCAGCAGCCCGGGACACCCGTCGGGCAATCAGCCCCAGCATTTT
TRBV4-2	13	-	-	TRBJ1-1	CASSLRPDTEAFF	TGTGCCAGCAGCTTGCGTCCGGACACTGAAGCTTTCTTT
TRBV30	12	TRBD1	-	TRBJ2-7	CAWGTGDYEQYF	TGTGCCTGGGGGACAGGGGACTACGAGCAGTACTTC
TRBV28	12	-	-	TRBJ1-1	CASRDLNTEAFF	TGTGCCAGCAGGGACTTGAACACTGAAGCTTTCTTT
TRBV9	16	-	-	TRBJ1-1	CASSPPGSSANTEAFF	TGTGCCAGCAGCCCGCCAGGGTCCTCTGCGAACACTGAAGCTTTCTTT
TRBV4-3	18	TRBD2	-	TRBJ2-3	CASSQDPTSGASTDTQYF	TGCGCCAGCAGCCAAGATCCGACTAGCGGGGCTAGCACAGATACGCAGTATTTT
TRBV7-9	17	TRBD2	-	TRBJ2-5	CASSTSGGVRMRETQYF	TGTGCCAGCAGCACTAGCGGGGGGGTCCGGATGCGGGAGACCCAGTACTTC